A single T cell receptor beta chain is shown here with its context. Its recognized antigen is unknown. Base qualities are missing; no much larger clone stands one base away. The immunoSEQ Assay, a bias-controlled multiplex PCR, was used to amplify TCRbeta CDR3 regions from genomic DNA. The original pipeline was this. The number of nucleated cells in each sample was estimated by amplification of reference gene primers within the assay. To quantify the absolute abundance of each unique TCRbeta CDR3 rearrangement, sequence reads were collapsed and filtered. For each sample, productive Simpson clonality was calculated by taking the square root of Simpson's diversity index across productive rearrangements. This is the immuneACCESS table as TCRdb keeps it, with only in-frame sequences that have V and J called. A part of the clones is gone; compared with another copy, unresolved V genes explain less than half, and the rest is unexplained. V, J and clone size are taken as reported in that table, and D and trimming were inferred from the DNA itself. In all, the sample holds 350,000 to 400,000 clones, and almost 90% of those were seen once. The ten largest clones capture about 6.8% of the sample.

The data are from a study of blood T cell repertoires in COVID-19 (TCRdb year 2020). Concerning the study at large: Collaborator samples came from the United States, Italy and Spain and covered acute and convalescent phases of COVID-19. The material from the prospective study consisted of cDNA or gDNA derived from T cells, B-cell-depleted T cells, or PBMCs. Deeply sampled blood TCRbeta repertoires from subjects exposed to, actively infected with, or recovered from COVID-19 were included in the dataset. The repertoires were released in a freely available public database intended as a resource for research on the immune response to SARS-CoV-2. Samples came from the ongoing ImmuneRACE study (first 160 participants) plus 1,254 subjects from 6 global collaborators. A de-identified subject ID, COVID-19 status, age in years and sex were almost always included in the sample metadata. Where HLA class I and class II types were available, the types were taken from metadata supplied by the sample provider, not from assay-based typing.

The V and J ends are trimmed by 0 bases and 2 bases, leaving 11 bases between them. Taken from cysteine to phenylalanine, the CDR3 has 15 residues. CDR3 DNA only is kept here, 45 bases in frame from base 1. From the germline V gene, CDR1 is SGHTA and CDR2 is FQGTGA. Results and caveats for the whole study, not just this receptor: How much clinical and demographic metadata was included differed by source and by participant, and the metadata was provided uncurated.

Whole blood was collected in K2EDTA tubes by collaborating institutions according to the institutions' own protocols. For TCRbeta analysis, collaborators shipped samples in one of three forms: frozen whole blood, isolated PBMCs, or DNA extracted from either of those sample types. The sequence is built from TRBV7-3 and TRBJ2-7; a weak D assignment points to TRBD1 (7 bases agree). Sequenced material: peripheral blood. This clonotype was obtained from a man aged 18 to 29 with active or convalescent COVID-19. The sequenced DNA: TGTGCCAGCAGCTTAACGGAGGGACAGACCTACGAGCAGTACTTC. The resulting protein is CASSLTEGQTYEQYF.